This T cell receptor (beta chain) originates from a study of CD8+ T cells in alopecia areata. Punch biopsies of lesional scalp, plus peripheral blood, were taken from alopecia areata patients. This clone was recorded only once. Its antigen is as yet unknown. Germline V gene lookup returns CDR1 KGHSH and CDR2 LQKENI. V lost 0 bases to trimming and J lost 2 bases, with 5 bases between them. The CDR3 consists of 13 residues. Points from the study as a whole: Mice gave a clearer picture of TCR sharing than patients did, possibly for HLA-related reasons.

The sequencing template was cDNA reverse transcribed from extracted RNA. Sequencing was performed with immunoSEQ multiplex PCR; in TCRdb, only in-frame clones are kept and a portion is missing. Among 120,000 to 150,000 clones listed, 87% were seen once. The source material was CD8+ T cells sorted from blood, sampled at week 0. V and J are TRBV18 and TRBJ2-7, with D unclear. The clonotype was recovered from a human donor with alopecia areata. The CDR3 protein is CASSPPSTYEQYF. The DNA of the CDR3 is TGTGCCAGCTCACCACCCAGCACCTACGAGCAGTACTTC.